A selection of T cell receptor beta chains follows, all from one sample in a study of T-cell memory formation after mild COVID-19. One entry per CDR3 protein, called by TCRdb with MiXCR from the 5' RACE reads. In the table there are about half a million distinct CDR3 sequences, 18% of which are singletons. The sequenced material came from PBMCs or a T cell subset sorted from them (not recorded which). Source of these receptors: an adult woman who had mild COVID-19 (a few samples of this study predate the infection). Cell type and time point are not known. Each CDR3 is given with its conserved first and last residue. D genes are given only for firm matches. Part of the rows lack a size; the others show once, few, many or a class for expanded clones.

v_gene: TRBV7-9
d_gene: -
j_gene: TRBJ2-1
abundance: few
CDR3aa: CASSLASYEQFF
CDR3nt: TGTGCCAGCAGCTTAGCAAGCTATGAGCAGTTCTTC

v_gene: TRBV7-2
d_gene: -
j_gene: TRBJ1-4
abundance: few
CDR3aa: CASSLVGTSGDEKLFF
CDR3nt: TGTGCCAGCAGCTTAGTTGGTACAAGCGGGGATGAAAAACTGTTTTTT

v_gene: TRBV20-1
d_gene: -
j_gene: TRBJ2-5
abundance: -
CDR3aa: CSAAATGRETQYF
CDR3nt: TGCAGTGCTGCCGCAACGGGGAGAGAGACCCAGTACTTC

v_gene: TRBV6-1
d_gene: TRBD2
j_gene: TRBJ2-2
abundance: -
CDR3aa: CASSPGLVGTGELFF
CDR3nt: TGTGCCAGCAGCCCGGGACTAGTGGGCACCGGGGAGCTGTTTTTT

v_gene: TRBV13
d_gene: -
j_gene: TRBJ1-1
abundance: -
CDR3aa: CASSLMGVNTEAFF
CDR3nt: TGTGCCAGCAGCTTAATGGGGGTGAACACTGAAGCTTTCTTT

v_gene: TRBV4-2
d_gene: -
j_gene: TRBJ2-7
abundance: few
CDR3aa: CASSQDDSYEQYF
CDR3nt: TGTGCCAGCAGCCAAGATGACTCCTACGAGCAGTACTTC

v_gene: TRBV7-2
d_gene: TRBD1
j_gene: TRBJ2-3
abundance: many
CDR3aa: CASRGQTNIRTDTQYF
CDR3nt: TGTGCCAGCAGGGGACAGACCAATATTCGCACAGATACGCAGTATTTT

v_gene: TRBV18
d_gene: -
j_gene: TRBJ1-5
abundance: -
CDR3aa: CASSPRTASNQPQHF
CDR3nt: TGTGCCAGCTCACCCCGGACCGCTAGCAATCAGCCCCAGCATTTT

v_gene: TRBV7-9
d_gene: TRBD2
j_gene: TRBJ2-3
abundance: few
CDR3aa: CASSGPTSGGTDTQYF
CDR3nt: TGTGCCAGCAGCGGCCCGACTAGCGGGGGCACAGATACGCAGTATTTT

v_gene: TRBV7-6
d_gene: TRBD1
j_gene: TRBJ1-6
abundance: few
CDR3aa: CASSRGTENSPLHF
CDR3nt: TGTGCCAGCAGCCGAGGGACAGAGAATTCACCCCTCCACTTT

v_gene: TRBV7-3
d_gene: -
j_gene: TRBJ2-1
abundance: few
CDR3aa: CASSLYPYNEQFF
CDR3nt: TGTGCCAGCAGCTTATATCCATACAATGAGCAGTTCTTC

v_gene: TRBV6-5
d_gene: -
j_gene: TRBJ1-4
abundance: -
CDR3aa: CASTTGFSVGEKLFF
CDR3nt: TGTGCCAGCACCACGGGATTCAGTGTCGGTGAAAAACTGTTTTTT

v_gene: TRBV5-4
d_gene: TRBD1
j_gene: TRBJ1-2
abundance: once
CDR3aa: CASSPYGQEAAKGYTF
CDR3nt: TGTGCCAGCAGCCCCTACGGACAGGAGGCGGCGAAGGGCTACACCTTC

v_gene: TRBV9
d_gene: TRBD1
j_gene: TRBJ1-2
abundance: -
CDR3aa: CASSVLVQSLQGASNYGYTF
CDR3nt: TGTGCCAGCAGCGTATTAGTCCAATCCCTACAGGGGGCTTCCAACTATGGCTACACCTTC

v_gene: TRBV27
d_gene: -
j_gene: TRBJ2-7
abundance: -
CDR3aa: CASSSLGAGQFSEQYF
CDR3nt: TGTGCCAGCAGCTCATTAGGGGCGGGACAGTTCTCCGAGCAGTACTTC

v_gene: TRBV29-1
d_gene: TRBD1
j_gene: TRBJ1-4
abundance: few
CDR3aa: CSATQGAGEKLFF
CDR3nt: TGCAGCGCTACGCAGGGGGCAGGGGAAAAACTGTTTTTT

v_gene: TRBV29-1
d_gene: -
j_gene: TRBJ2-3
abundance: -
CDR3aa: CSVAKQGSGTDTQYF
CDR3nt: TGCAGCGTAGCCAAACAGGGTTCGGGCACAGATACGCAGTATTTT

v_gene: TRBV11-2
d_gene: TRBD1
j_gene: TRBJ2-1
abundance: -
CDR3aa: CASSLGDRGWYEQFF
CDR3nt: TGTGCCAGCAGCTTAGGGGACAGGGGGTGGTATGAGCAGTTCTTC

v_gene: TRBV12-3/TRBV12-4
d_gene: -
j_gene: TRBJ2-7
abundance: many
CDR3aa: CASSASSYEQYF
CDR3nt: TGTGCCAGCAGTGCCAGCTCCTACGAGCAGTACTTC

v_gene: TRBV29-1
d_gene: -
j_gene: TRBJ2-5
abundance: -
CDR3aa: CSVRQGGEETQYF
CDR3nt: TGCAGCGTTAGACAGGGAGGGGAAGAGACCCAGTACTTC

v_gene: TRBV24-1
d_gene: -
j_gene: TRBJ2-7
abundance: few
CDR3aa: CATSDIGRSQQYF
CDR3nt: TGTGCCACCAGTGATATAGGGCGCAGCCAGCAGTACTTC

v_gene: TRBV29-1
d_gene: TRBD2
j_gene: TRBJ2-1
abundance: -
CDR3aa: CSVEERAGGLRRQFF
CDR3nt: TGCAGCGTTGAAGAAAGGGCGGGGGGCCTTCGTAGGCAGTTCTTC

v_gene: TRBV30
d_gene: -
j_gene: TRBJ1-2
abundance: few
CDR3aa: CAFNRAHGYTF
CDR3nt: TGTGCCTTCAACAGGGCACATGGCTACACCTTC

v_gene: TRBV7-9
d_gene: -
j_gene: TRBJ2-7
abundance: many
CDR3aa: CASSLTGPSYEQYF
CDR3nt: TGTGCCAGCAGCTTGACAGGACCTTCCTACGAGCAGTACTTC

v_gene: TRBV20-1
d_gene: -
j_gene: TRBJ2-1
abundance: -
CDR3aa: CSARAGLVDEQFF
CDR3nt: TGCAGTGCTAGGGCGGGATTAGTGGATGAGCAGTTCTTC

v_gene: TRBV7-9
d_gene: TRBD2
j_gene: TRBJ2-7
abundance: few
CDR3aa: CASSPSGDIHEQYF
CDR3nt: TGTGCCAGCAGCCCAAGCGGGGATATCCACGAGCAGTACTTC

v_gene: TRBV3-1
d_gene: TRBD2
j_gene: TRBJ2-1
abundance: -
CDR3aa: CASSLRTSGSYNEQFF
CDR3nt: TGTGCCAGCAGCCTCCGGACTAGCGGATCCTACAATGAGCAGTTCTTC

v_gene: TRBV20-1
d_gene: TRBD1
j_gene: TRBJ1-1
abundance: few
CDR3aa: CSAGTGAGTEAFF
CDR3nt: TGCAGTGCTGGGACAGGGGCTGGCACTGAAGCTTTCTTT

v_gene: TRBV20-1
d_gene: -
j_gene: TRBJ2-7
abundance: few
CDR3aa: CSARDWAATYEQYF
CDR3nt: TGCAGTGCTAGAGATTGGGCGGCCACCTACGAGCAGTACTTC

v_gene: TRBV5-1
d_gene: -
j_gene: TRBJ1-5
abundance: many
CDR3aa: CASSLGDNQPQHF
CDR3nt: TGCGCCAGCAGCTTGGGCGATAATCAGCCCCAGCATTTT

v_gene: TRBV3-1
d_gene: TRBD2
j_gene: TRBJ2-1
abundance: -
CDR3aa: CASSQLASGPSYNEQFF
CDR3nt: TGTGCCAGCAGCCAATTGGCTAGCGGTCCCTCCTACAATGAGCAGTTCTTC

v_gene: TRBV2
d_gene: -
j_gene: TRBJ2-7
abundance: -
CDR3aa: CASTEGTDLYEQYF
CDR3nt: TGTGCCAGCACCGAGGGGACGGATCTCTACGAGCAGTACTTC

v_gene: TRBV7-2
d_gene: -
j_gene: TRBJ2-7
abundance: -
CDR3aa: CASSLAAGTFPEQYF
CDR3nt: TGTGCCAGCAGCCTGGCGGCCGGGACCTTTCCCGAGCAGTACTTC